Listed below are T cell receptor beta chains from one sample, sequenced in a study of Ad26.COV2.S vaccination and SARS-CoV-2 variants. Libraries were prepared by immunoSEQ multiplex PCR; TCRdb keeps only in-frame clonotypes and omits some of them. Among about 480,000 clones listed, around 85% were seen once. The specimen was peripheral blood, collected in a trial of Ad26.COV2.S vaccine versus placebo. The receptors here all came from a person aged 18-65 years who received the Ad26.COV2.S COVID-19 vaccine or a placebo. Each CDR3 is given with its conserved first and last residue. A D gene is named only where the DNA matches it firmly. Size is stated for part of the rows, as once, few or many counts, or as a class when the clone is expanded.

>TRBJ2-2|.|.|TRBV7-2
CASSLRVTGELFF
TGTGCCAGCAGCTTACGGGTCACCGGGGAGCTGTTTTTT
>TRBJ1-4|.|.|TRBV15
CATSRDGTANEKLFF
TGTGCCACCAGCAGAGATGGAACAGCCAATGAAAAACTGTTTTTT
>TRBJ2-3|TRBD2|once|TRBV5-5
CASSWGTSRDTQYF
TGTGCCAGCAGCTGGGGGACTAGCCGAGATACGCAGTATTTT
>TRBJ1-5|TRBD1|.|TRBV24-1
CATSWSLSWTGKNQPQHF
TGTGCCACCAGTTGGAGTTTAAGTTGGACAGGGAAGAATCAGCCCCAGCATTTT
>TRBJ2-1|TRBD2|.|TRBV19
CASSRPLAGVSGEQFF
TGTGCCAGTAGTCGCCCGCTAGCGGGAGTCTCTGGGGAGCAGTTCTTC
>TRBJ2-1|TRBD1|.|TRBV5-1
CASSLDLSGGYNEQFF
TGCGCCAGCAGCTTGGATTTGTCAGGGGGCTACAATGAGCAGTTCTTC
>TRBJ1-2|TRBD1|.|TRBV13
CASSSGTVYGYTF
TGTGCCAGCAGCTCAGGGACAGTCTATGGCTACACCTTC
>TRBJ1-4|.|.|TRBV9
CASSVDGSGFEKLFF
TGTGCCAGCAGCGTAGACGGGAGCGGATTTGAAAAACTGTTTTTT
>TRBJ2-7|TRBD1|.|TRBV10-3
CAITPGQGRDEQYF
TGTGCCATCACCCCAGGACAGGGTCGCGACGAGCAGTACTTC
>TRBJ2-7|.|.|TRBV30
CAWSFQGHEQYF
TGTGCCTGGAGTTTTCAGGGACACGAGCAGTACTTC
>TRBJ1-2|.|few|TRBV7-3
CASSQGHATEGYTF
TGTGCCAGCAGCCAGGGACACGCAACGGAAGGCTACACCTTC
>TRBJ2-2|TRBD2|.|TRBV18
CASSPPVAGGGELFF
TGTGCCAGCTCACCACCGGTTGCGGGAGGAGGGGAGCTGTTTTTT
>TRBJ1-4|.|.|TRBV7-9
CASSQGGTNEKLFF
TGTGCCAGCAGCCAGGGAGGGACTAATGAAAAACTGTTTTTT
>TRBJ2-7|.|.|TRBV29-1
CSVTKGSSSYEQYF
TGCAGCGTGACAAAGGGTTCTAGCTCCTACGAGCAGTACTTC
>TRBJ1-1|.|.|TRBV5-6
CASSGLDLRNTEAFF
TGTGCCAGCAGCGGATTGGACTTACGGAACACTGAAGCTTTCTTT
>TRBJ1-5|.|.|TRBV2
CASSRERVRPQHF
TGTGCCAGCAGTCGCGAAAGGGTAAGGCCCCAGCATTTT
>TRBJ2-1|TRBD2|.|TRBV27
CASSPWVAGGPSNEQFF
TGTGCCAGCAGTCCATGGGTCGCGGGAGGGCCTAGCAATGAGCAGTTCTTC
>TRBJ2-2|.|once|TRBV30
CAWSEDTGELFF
TGTGCCTGGAGTGAAGACACCGGGGAGCTGTTTTTT
>TRBJ2-7|.|.|TRBV28
CASCRDYEQYF
TGTGCCAGCTGTCGGGACTACGAGCAGTACTTC
>TRBJ2-1|.|.|TRBV5-1
CASSFSGDKLSSYNEQFF
TGCGCCAGCAGCTTTTCAGGGGACAAGTTATCCTCCTACAATGAGCAGTTCTTC
>TRBJ2-1|.|.|TRBV5-1
CASSLGDRNNEQFF
TGCGCCAGCAGCTTGGGGGACCGAAACAATGAGCAGTTCTTC
>TRBJ2-3|.|.|TRBV19
CAVSRSRADTQYF
TGTGCCGTTAGCCGGAGCCGGGCAGATACGCAGTATTTT
>TRBJ1-6|.|.|TRBV30
CAWSGTGTLNSPLHF
TGTGCCTGGAGCGGAACAGGGACTTTGAATTCACCCCTCCACTTT
>TRBJ1-4|.|once|TRBV28
CASSLPGRELFF
TGTGCCAGCAGCTTACCTGGACGTGAACTGTTTTTT
>TRBJ1-3|.|.|TRBV3-1/TRBV3-2
CASSQTNRGAGNTIYF
TGTGCCAGCAGCCAGACGAATAGGGGGGCTGGAAACACCATATATTTT
>TRBJ2-1|.|.|TRBV7-2
CASSPRGSTYNEQFF
TGTGCCAGCAGCCCCCGGGGGTCCACTTACAATGAGCAGTTCTTC
>TRBJ1-1|.|.|TRBV2
CASSGRQAFF
TGTGCCAGCAGTGGTCGTCAAGCTTTCTTT
>TRBJ2-7|.|few|TRBV28
CASSSPPGQTEQYF
TGTGCCAGCAGTTCCCCACCCGGACAGACCGAGCAGTACTTC
>TRBJ1-1|.|.|TRBV7-9
CASSLDTSLWLTEAFF
TGTGCCAGCAGCTTAGATACGAGTCTTTGGCTCACTGAAGCTTTCTTT
>TRBJ2-7|.|.|TRBV30
CAGLGGLYEQYF
TGTGCCGGCCTAGGGGGGTTGTACGAGCAGTACTTC
>TRBJ1-1|.|.|TRBV9
CASSTHGSGNTEAFF
TGTGCCAGCAGCACCCACGGGTCGGGGAACACTGAAGCTTTCTTT
>TRBJ2-7|.|.|TRBV7-8
CASSLHQAEQYF
TGTGCCAGCAGCTTACATCAGGCCGAGCAGTACTTC
>TRBJ2-2|.|.|TRBV5-5
CASGGLKETGELFF
TGTGCCAGCGGGGGTTTGAAGGAGACCGGGGAGCTGTTTTTT
>TRBJ1-1|.|.|TRBV4-2
CASSQFLAQRLNTEAFF
TGTGCCAGCAGCCAATTCTTGGCACAGCGGTTGAACACTGAAGCTTTCTTT
>TRBJ2-2|TRBD2|.|TRBV27
CASSLLAGVAGELFF
TGTGCCAGCAGTTTGCTAGCGGGAGTGGCCGGGGAGCTGTTTTTT
>TRBJ2-2|.|.|TRBV28
CASRGHVTGELFF
TGTGCCAGCAGGGGACATGTGACCGGGGAGCTGTTTTTT
>TRBJ2-2|.|.|TRBV10-3
CAISDEGMTRELFF
TGTGCCATCAGTGACGAGGGTATGACGAGGGAGCTGTTTTTT
>TRBJ2-1|.|.|TRBV19
CASTLGRGRGNEQFF
TGTGCCAGTACCCTAGGCCGGGGGCGCGGTAATGAGCAGTTCTTC
>TRBJ1-1|TRBD1|.|TRBV12-5
CASGLTPGQGRVNTEAFF
TGTGCTAGTGGTTTGACCCCTGGACAGGGAAGGGTCAACACTGAAGCTTTCTTT
>TRBJ2-5|.|few|TRBV7-2
CASSMGAREETQYF
TGTGCCAGCAGCATGGGCGCGAGAGAGGAGACCCAGTACTTC
>TRBJ2-5|.|.|TRBV4-2
CASSASRLEETQYF
TGTGCCAGCAGCGCCTCGAGGCTGGAAGAGACCCAGTACTTC